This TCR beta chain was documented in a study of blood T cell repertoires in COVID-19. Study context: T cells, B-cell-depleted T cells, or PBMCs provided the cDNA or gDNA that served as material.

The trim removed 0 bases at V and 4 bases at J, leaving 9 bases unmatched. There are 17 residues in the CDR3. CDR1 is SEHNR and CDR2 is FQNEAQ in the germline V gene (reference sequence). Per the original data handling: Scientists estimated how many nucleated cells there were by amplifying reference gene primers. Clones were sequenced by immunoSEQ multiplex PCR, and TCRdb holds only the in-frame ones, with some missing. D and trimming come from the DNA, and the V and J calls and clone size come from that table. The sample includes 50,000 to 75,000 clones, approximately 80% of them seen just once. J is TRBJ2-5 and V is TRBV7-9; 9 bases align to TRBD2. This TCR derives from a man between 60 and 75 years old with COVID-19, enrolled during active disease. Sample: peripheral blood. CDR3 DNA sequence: TGTGCCAGCAGCTTAGCGTCGGGGATAGCGGGAGTAGAGACCCAGTACTTC. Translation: CASSLASGIAGVETQYF.